This note documents a single T cell receptor beta chain sequence. Two-round multiplex PCR amplified TCR beta CDR3 from genomic DNA. Individual primers that were specific to each TRBV and TRBJ gene served in first-round PCR. TCRdb independently ran MiXCR on the multiplex PCR reads; one entry per CDR3 protein. The sample has around 29,000 distinct CDR3 sequences; around 46% are singletons. Patients were all node-negative on CT and PET/CT, lacking prior chemotherapy, radiotherapy or other malignancies. The data derive from a study of prognosis after radiotherapy for stage I lung cancer. Germline V gene data show CDR1 as SGHAT and CDR2 as FQNNGV. Trimming at V came to 5 bases and at J to 5 bases, leaving 6 bases not matched to a gene. The length of the CDR3 is 13 residues.

The rearrangement links TRBV11-2 to TRBJ2-7, with 7 bases that match TRBD1. The material sequenced was PBMCs, taken before or after stereotactic body radiation therapy (not recorded which). The TCR comes from a donor over 45 with non-small cell lung cancer. CDR3 nucleotide sequence: TGTGCCAGCAGCACCACAGGGGACCACGAGCAGTACTTC. Translating gives CASSTTGDHEQYF.